The 26 T cell receptor beta chains given below trace back to one sample, sequenced in a study of blood T cell repertoires in COVID-19. This table comes from immunoSEQ multiplex PCR, and its TCRdb copy is limited to in-frame clones, with some not included. The sample consists of about 72,000 clones, around 93% of them appearing once. The sample was peripheral blood. These receptors were collected from a woman in her sixties or seventies with active COVID-19.

The chain is built from TRBV19 and TRBJ1-3; 7 bases agree with TRBD1. Germline CDR1 is LNHDA and CDR2 is SQIVND (reference sequence). Unmatched junction bases numbered 10, after V lost 4 bases and J lost 4 bases. The CDR3 is 16 residues long. The CDR3 DNA is TGTGCCAGTAGTACCAGACAGGGCCCGGGAGGAAACACCATATATTTT. This encodes CASSTRQGPGGNTIYF.

This chain connects TRBV10-3 to TRBJ1-3; 8 bases align to TRBD1. The germline V gene encodes CDR1 ENHRY and CDR2 SYGVKD. The CDR3 contains 15 residues. V shed 7 bases, J shed 4 bases, and the junction held 9 bases outside the gene matches. The CDR3 loop reads CAIKGQGNRGNTIYF. Here the CDR3 DNA reads TGTGCCATCAAAGGACAGGGCAATAGGGGAAACACCATATATTTT.

The chain recombines TRBV5-1 with TRBJ2-3; tentative D call: TRBD2 (6 bases). Germline CDR1 SGHRS, CDR2 YFSETQ. CDR3 length equals 16 residues. Trimming shortened V by 0 bases and J by 0 bases, and 11 bases separated the two germline ends. This CDR3 reads CASSLESGTSTDTQYF. The CDR3 region has the DNA TGCGCCAGCAGCTTGGAGTCGGGGACTAGCACAGATACGCAGTATTTT. Filled out from reference TRBV5-1 and TRBJ2-3, the complete variable domain reads KAGVTQTPRYLIKTRGQQVTLSCSPISGHRSVSWYQQTPGQGLQFLFEYFSETQRNKGNFPGRFSGRQFSNSRSEMNVSTLELGDSALYLCASSLESGTSTDTQYFGPGTRLTVL.

This sequence joins TRBV3-1 (or the pseudogene TRBV3-2) and TRBJ2-7; 12 positions agree with TRBD1. CDR3 length: 16 residues. Germline V gene lookup returns CDR1 LGHDT and CDR2 YNNKEL (reference sequence). J gave up 6 bases and V 0 bases, and 6 bases lay outside the gene matches. The CDR3 here is CASSQDVGTGGGEQYF. The CDR3 DNA sequence: TGTGCCAGCAGCCAAGATGTGGGGACAGGGGGCGGCGAGCAGTACTTC.

This chain uses TRBV24-1 with TRBJ2-5; D is uncertain. Trimming cost V 3 bases and J 1 base, with 5 bases left between them. CDR1 KGHDR and CDR2 SFDVKD come from the germline V gene. The CDR3 covers 13 residues. The CDR3 spells CATSDPLQETQYF. DNA for the CDR3: TGTGCCACCAGTGATCCCCTCCAAGAGACCCAGTACTTC.

V and J are TRBV6-4 and TRBJ2-1; 9 nucleotides match TRBD2. This CDR3 contains 13 residues. The J segment lost 6 bases and the V segment lost 5 bases, leaving 2 bases of the junction unmatched. Germline-derived CDR1 and CDR2 are MRHNA and SNTAGT. Written as DNA, the CDR3 is TGTGCCAGCAGTAATAGCGGGAGCAATGAGCAGTTCTTC. Protein sequence: CASSNSGSNEQFF.

This chain joins TRBV28 and TRBJ2-1; 7 bases line up with TRBD2. The ends lost 6 bases at V and 0 bases at J; junction bases unmatched: 5. This CDR3 region has 15 residues. CDR1 MDHEN and CDR2 SYDVKM come from the germline V gene. The CDR3 nucleotides read TGTGCCAGCAGCCGCGGCGGGGGCTCCTACAATGAGCAGTTCTTC. Its protein is CASSRGGGSYNEQFF.

The J gene is TRBJ1-3, the V gene TRBV5-4, with D unclear. The CDR3 loop spans 15 amino acids. Trimming cost V 1 base and J 7 bases, with 15 bases left between them. Germline V gene lookup returns CDR1 SGHNT and CDR2 YYREEE (reference sequence). CDR3 loop: CASSLQAGVENTIYF. The CDR3 nucleotides are TGTGCCAGCAGCTTGCAGGCCGGGGTTGAGAACACCATATATTTT.

The rearrangement links TRBV27 to TRBJ2-1, with D tentatively TRBD2 (6 bases). The V end lost 2 bases, the J end lost 4 bases, and 18 bases lay between the germline ends. The CDR3 is 17 amino acids. CDR1 is MNHEY and CDR2 is SMNVEV in the germline V gene (reference sequence). CDR3 DNA sequence: TGTGCCAGCAGTTTAAAAATCAGGATAGGAGGGTACAATGAGCAGTTCTTC. Its protein product is CASSLKIRIGGYNEQFF.

The gene calls are TRBV28 and TRBJ1-2, with a weak D call TRBD1 (5 bases). Germline V CDR1 and CDR2: MDHEN, SYDVKM. There are 14 residues in the CDR3. Trimming took 6 bases from V and 7 from J, leaving 18 bases between them. The CDR3 region is CASRDPVGGRGYTF. CDR3 in DNA: TGTGCCAGCAGGGATCCGGTCGGGGGACGTGGCTACACCTTC.

V and J are TRBV19 and TRBJ1-5, with D maybe TRBD1 (6 bases). Trimming pared 3 bases from V and 3 bases from J, leaving 9 bases between. The CDR3 runs to 14 residues. Germline lookup yields CDR1 LNHDA and CDR2 SQIVND (reference sequence). For the CDR3, the DNA is TGTGCCAGTAGTATGGGGGGGCCCAATCAGCCCCAGCATTTT. Residues: CASSMGGPNQPQHF.

V usage is TRBV19 and J usage is TRBJ1-2, with unresolved D. This CDR3 comprises 11 residues. Trimming shortened V by 10 bases and J by 5 bases, and 11 bases separated the two germline ends. Germline-derived CDR1 and CDR2 are LNHDA and SQIVND (reference sequence). The chain's CDR3 is CATNQRYGYTF. The CDR3, as DNA: TGTGCCACCAACCAGAGGTATGGCTACACCTTC.

The chain links TRBV15 to TRBJ1-1; 9 positions agree with TRBD1. The CDR3 has 14 residues. The junction had 7 bases not matched to a gene; V was cut back by 8 bases and J by 3 bases. Germline values: CDR1 LNHNV, CDR2 YYDKDF (reference sequence). The CDR3 nucleotides read TGTGCCACCCAAAACAGGGGGCAGGACACTGAAGCTTTCTTT. The encoded protein is CATQNRGQDTEAFF.

The chain uses TRBV9 and TRBJ1-5; no definite D call. Trimming pared 0 bases from V and 6 bases from J, leaving 7 bases between. The CDR3 loop spans 13 amino acids. Germline CDR1 is SGDLS and CDR2 is YYNGEE. CDR3 residues: CASSVGPRQPQHF. The CDR3 region has the DNA TGTGCCAGCAGCGTAGGGCCTCGTCAGCCCCAGCATTTT.

The CDR3 reads CASSRSTSEYEQYF. CDR3 in DNA: TGTGCCAGCAGCCGTTCGACTAGCGAGTACGAGCAGTACTTC. V is TRBV7-2 and J is TRBJ2-7; TRBD2 matches 8 bases. The ends lost 5 bases at V and 4 bases at J; junction bases unmatched: 7. The length of the CDR3 is 14 residues. CDR1 and CDR2 from the germline V gene are SGHTA and FQGNSA.

CDR3 DNA sequence: TGTGCCAGCAGCTTGAGCCGCTCAGGCGTCTACGAGCAGTACTTC. Translation gives CASSLSRSGVYEQYF. The chain has TRBV5-4 and TRBJ2-7; the D is unclear. V was pared by 1 base and J by 3 bases, with 14 bases between. This CDR3 region has 15 residues. Looked up from germline, CDR1 is SGHNT and CDR2 is YYREEE (reference sequence).

This chain joins TRBV19 and TRBJ1-5; 9 bases are shared with TRBD1. Germline V lookup: CDR1 LNHDA, CDR2 SQIVND (reference sequence). The CDR3 length is 15 residues. The V gene end was trimmed by 3 bases and the J gene end by 1 base; junction bases not matched to a gene: 1. CDR3 sequence reads: CASSIDRGSNQPQHF. The CDR3 coding sequence is TGTGCCAGTAGTATCGACAGGGGGAGCAATCAGCCCCAGCATTTT.

The chain links TRBV18 to TRBJ1-1; 8 nucleotides match TRBD1. The germline V gene has CDR1 KGHSH and CDR2 LQKENI. The CDR3 sequence is 16 residues long. Unmatched junction bases numbered 6, after V lost 2 bases and J lost 1 base. The CDR3 DNA reads as TGTGCCAGCTCACCAAATAGGGGGACAGGGAACACTGAAGCTTTCTTT. Protein: CASSPNRGTGNTEAFF. Looking up the rest from reference TRBV18 and TRBJ1-1 gives the full variable domain: NAGVMQNPRHLVRRRGQEARLRCSPMKGHSHVYWYRQLPEEGLKFMVYLQKENIIDESGMPKERFSAEFPKEGPSILRIQQVVRGDSAAYFCASSPNRGTGNTEAFFGQGTRLTVV.

This sequence joins TRBV5-1 and TRBJ2-2; no firm D call. The CDR3 is made up of 14 amino acids. Trimming cost V 0 bases and J 7 bases, with 10 bases left between them. Germline values: CDR1 SGHRS, CDR2 YFSETQ. The CDR3 is CASSLGPSGGELFF. The CDR3 DNA reads TGCGCCAGCAGCTTGGGACCCTCGGGCGGGGAGCTGTTTTTT.

This chain uses TRBV10-3 with TRBJ1-2, with D perhaps TRBD1 (5 bases). The CDR3 totals 14 residues. Germline V gene sequence: CDR1 ENHRY, CDR2 SYGVKD. Trimming pared 7 bases from V and 4 bases from J, leaving 16 bases between. CDR3 nucleotides: TGTGCCATCACGGGCCGGGGACTGTTCTATGGCTACACCTTC. This translates into CAITGRGLFYGYTF.

V and J are TRBV7-9 and TRBJ2-3, with a weak D call TRBD2 (5 bases). Germline V gene data show CDR1 as SEHNR and CDR2 as FQNEAQ (reference sequence). V lost 3 bases, J lost 1 base, and 8 bases lay in between. The CDR3 spans 14 residues. The CDR3 region has the DNA TGTGCCAGCAGCTTCCGGCGGGGCACAGATACGCAGTATTTT. Its protein is CASSFRRGTDTQYF.

The chain employs TRBV15 and TRBJ2-1; the match to TRBD2 covers 8 bases. The CDR3 covers 15 residues. CDR1 is LNHNV, CDR2 YYDKDF, per germline (reference sequence). The V segment lost 2 bases and the J segment 10 bases; nucleotides outside the gene matches: 10. In DNA form, the CDR3 reads TGTGCCACCAGCAGACCAAGAGCGGGAGTTGGCGAGCAGTTCTTC. Encoded protein: CATSRPRAGVGEQFF.

The genes are TRBV28 and TRBJ2-1; D call uncertain. V was trimmed by 6 bases and J by 6 bases, leaving 12 bases between them. CDR3 length: 13 amino acids. From germline, CDR1 is MDHEN and CDR2 SYDVKM. CDR3 region: CASSPIRGNEQFF. The CDR3, as DNA: TGTGCCAGCAGCCCCATTCGAGGCAATGAGCAGTTCTTC.

This chain links TRBV6-5 with TRBJ1-2; TRBD1 matches 11 bases. CDR3 length: 15 residues. Germline CDR1 is MNHEY and CDR2 is SVGAGI. V shed 1 base, J shed 8 bases, and the junction held 6 bases outside the gene matches. The CDR3 reads CASSYFGQGAQGYTF. CDR3 sequence (DNA): TGTGCCAGCAGTTACTTCGGACAGGGGGCACAGGGCTACACCTTC.

The chain joins TRBV18 to TRBJ1-4, with D possibly matching TRBD1 (6 bases). Trimming pared 3 bases from V and 5 bases from J, leaving 7 bases between. The CDR3 is made up of 13 amino acids. Germline V CDR1 and CDR2: KGHSH, LQKENI. The CDR3 is CASSPGQNEKLFF. Here the CDR3 DNA reads TGTGCCAGCTCACCCGGACAGAATGAAAAACTGTTTTTT.

The chain combines TRBV30 with TRBJ1-2; 7 bases align to TRBD1. This CDR3 has 13 residues. Germline loops: CDR1 GTSNPN, CDR2 SVGIG (reference sequence). After removal of 0 bases from V and 7 bases from J, the junction contained 5 bases not matched to a gene. The CDR3 coding sequence is TGTGCCTGGAGTGTTGGGACAGTCGGTGGCTACACCTTC. It yields the protein CAWSVGTVGGYTF.